Shown below are 2 T cell receptor beta chains from a single sample sequenced in a study of OX40 agonist ivuxolimab in advanced cancers. TCRdb keeps only in-frame clones here, not all; method: immunoSEQ multiplex PCR. The sample includes roughly 49,000 clones, around 90% of them seen just once. Sequenced here: CD4+ or CD8+ T cells sorted from blood, sampled in a trial of the OX40 agonist ivuxolimab. The receptors stem from an adult with an advanced solid tumor such as melanoma, head and neck, liver or kidney cancer.

V and J are TRBV5-5 and TRBJ2-1; D may be TRBD1 (6 bases). Trimming stripped 5 bases from V and 5 bases from J, with 14 bases between. CDR3 length equals 14 residues. Germline CDR1 is SGHKS and CDR2 is YYEKEE (reference sequence). The CDR3 is CASRLTGIDNEQFF. The CDR3 DNA follows: TGTGCCAGCAGACTCACAGGGATCGACAATGAGCAGTTCTTC.

The chain's CDR3 is CASRTGQGARGEKLFF. CDR3 DNA sequence: TGTGCCAGCAGGACGGGACAGGGGGCCCGTGGTGAAAAACTGTTTTTT. This chain joins TRBV28 and TRBJ1-4, with TRBD1 matching over 12 bases. V gave up 6 bases and J gave up 7 bases; unmatched junction bases: 9. The germline CDR1 and CDR2 sequences are MDHEN and SYDVKM. The CDR3 has 16 amino acids. Using reference TRBV28 and TRBJ1-4 for the parts outside the CDR3, the full variable domain is DVKVTQSSRYLVKRTGEKVFLECVQDMDHENMFWYRQDPGLGLRLIYFSYDVKMKEKGDIPEGYSVSREKKERFSLILESASTNQTSMYLCASRTGQGARGEKLFFGSGTQLSVL.